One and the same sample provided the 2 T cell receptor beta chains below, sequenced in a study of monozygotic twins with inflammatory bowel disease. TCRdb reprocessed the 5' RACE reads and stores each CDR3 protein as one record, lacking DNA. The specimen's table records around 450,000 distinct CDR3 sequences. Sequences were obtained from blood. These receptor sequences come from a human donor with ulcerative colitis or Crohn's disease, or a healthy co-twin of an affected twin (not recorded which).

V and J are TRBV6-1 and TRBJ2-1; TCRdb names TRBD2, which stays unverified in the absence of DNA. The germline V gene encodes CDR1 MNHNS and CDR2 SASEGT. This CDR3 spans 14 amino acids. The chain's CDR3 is CASEKAGVNGEQFF.

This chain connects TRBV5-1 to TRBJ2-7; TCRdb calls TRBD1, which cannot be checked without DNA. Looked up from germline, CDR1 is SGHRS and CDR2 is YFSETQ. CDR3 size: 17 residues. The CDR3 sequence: CASSLGTGVSTSYEQYF. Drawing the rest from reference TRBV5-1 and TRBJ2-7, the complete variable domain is KAGVTQTPRYLIKTRGQQVTLSCSPISGHRSVSWYQQTPGQGLQFLFEYFSETQRNKGNFPGRFSGRQFSNSRSEMNVSTLELGDSALYLCASSLGTGVSTSYEQYFGPGTRLTVT.